A single sample gave rise to the 32 T cell receptor beta chains below, sequenced in a study of tumor and adjacent non-tumor tissue in lung cancer. TCRbeta libraries were built with three rounds of nested PCR, modified from ARM-PCR. TCRdb reprocessed the multiplex PCR reads with MiXCR, giving one entry per CDR3 protein. The data hold tens of thousands of distinct CDR3 sequences, with roughly 80% observed a single time. RNA was extracted from bulk tissue without any cell sorting. Sample: lung tumor tissue. Receptor source: a woman in her 50s with non-small cell lung cancer.

The chain is built from TRBV12-3 or TRBV12-4 and TRBJ2-1; 7 bases map to TRBD1. CDR3 length equals 14 residues. With 5 bases clipped from V and 7 bases from J, the junction kept 8 bases outside the gene matches. The CDR3 DNA is TGTGCCAGCAGTAGGACAGGTAAATATAATGAGCAGTTCTTC. It translates to CASSRTGKYNEQFF.

The DNA for the CDR3 is TGCAATGGTAGTGGATATGGTAGCGGGAGAGCAGATACGCAGTATTTT. This gives the protein CNGSGYGSGRADTQYF. This sequence joins TRBV20-1 and TRBJ2-3; 9 bases agree with TRBD2. The CDR3 has 16 amino acids. The germline CDR1 and CDR2 sequences are DFQATT and SNEGSKA (reference sequence).

For this clonotype: The junction does not match germline at one end; this may be a read error. The chain's CDR3 is CSVQAWYNEKFF. Written as DNA, the CDR3 is TGCAGCGTTCAGGCGTGGTACAATGAGAAGTTCTTC. The chain joins TRBV29-1 to TRBJ2-1; D gene unclear. Germline-derived CDR1 and CDR2 are SQVTM and ANQGSEA. This CDR3 spans 12 amino acids.

This clonotype occurred a few times. A single base separates this from a much larger clone, so it may be a read error. The chain has TRBV20-1 and TRBJ2-7; 7 bases map to TRBD2. The CDR3 runs 13 residues. Germline CDR1 DFQATT, CDR2 SNEGSKA (reference sequence). Unmatched junction bases numbered 3, after V lost 3 bases and J lost 1 base. In DNA form, the CDR3 reads TGCAGTGCTAGTGGACTAGAATCCTACGAGCAGTACTTC. Its translation: CSASGLESYEQYF.

On this clonotype: A much larger clone differs from this one at a single base, so this may be a read error. J is TRBJ2-7 and V is TRBV20-1; no clear D gene. V lost 3 bases and J 6 bases, leaving 6 bases between the germline ends. The CDR3 runs 10 residues. From germline, CDR1 is DFQATT and CDR2 SNEGSKA (reference sequence). DNA of the CDR3: TGCAGTGCTAGGTCCCGCGAGCAGTACTTC. Amino acids: CSARSREQYF.

On this clonotype: This could be a read error, since a much larger clone is one nucleotide away. The J gene is TRBJ2-6, the V gene TRBV7-9; D is unclear. Germline lookup yields CDR1 SEHNR and CDR2 FQNEAQ (reference sequence). V lost 1 base to trimming and J lost 2 bases, with 9 bases between them. The CDR3 is 16 amino acids. CDR3 bases: TGTGCCAGCAGCTTAGTTCCAGGCCCTGGGGCCAACGTCCTGACTTTC. It translates to CASSLVPGPGANVLTF. Complete variable domain (other parts from reference TRBV7-9 and TRBJ2-6): DTGVSQNPRHKITKRGQNVTFRCDPISEHNRLYWYRQTLGQGPEFLTYFQNEAQLEKSRLLSDRFSAERPKGSFSTLEIQRTEQGDSAMYLCASSLVPGPGANVLTFGAGSRLTVL.

As to this clonotype: A junction end diverges from the germline sequence, so it may reflect a read error. The rearrangement links TRBV29-1 to TRBJ2-1, with a tentative D call TRBD1 (6 bases). Germline CDR1 reads SQVTM; CDR2 reads ANQGSEA. CDR3 length: 15 residues. The CDR3 reads CSVKDRRGFYNEQFF. Written as DNA, the CDR3 is TGCAGCGTTAAAGATCGAAGGGGGTTCTACAATGAACAGTTCTTC.

Comments on this clonotype: No conserved phenylalanine or tryptophan is present at the end of the CDR3, so a read error is the likely explanation. The chain is built from TRBV6-1 and TRBJ2-7, with unresolved D. The germline CDR1 and CDR2 sequences are MNHNS and SASEGT. Trimming pared 3 bases from V and 1 base from J, leaving 16 bases between. The CDR3 loop spans 16 amino acids. CDR3 sequence (DNA): TGTGCCAGCAGTGAGGACGGTACATACGTGTCCTACGAGCAGTACTCC. It encodes CASSEDGTYVSYEQYS.

This chain links TRBV12-5 with TRBJ2-3; tentative D call: TRBD2 (6 bases). Trimming cost V 6 bases and J 1 base, with 11 bases left between them. Germline CDR1 LGHNT, CDR2 FRNRAP. CDR3 length equals 14 residues. The CDR3, as DNA: TGTGCTAGTGGGACTAGTGGATGCACAGATACGCAGTATTTT. Protein sequence: CASGTSGCTDTQYF.

This rearrangement joins TRBV20-1 to TRBJ2-7; 8 bases align to TRBD2. The CDR3 contains 14 residues. Germline CDR1 is DFQATT and CDR2 is SNEGSKA (reference sequence). The CDR3 region is CNAIIGAGVGEQYF. In DNA, the CDR3 is TGCAATGCCATAATAGGAGCGGGAGTCGGGGAGCAGTACTTC.

The gene calls are TRBV6-2 or TRBV6-3 and TRBJ2-1, with TRBD1 matching over 9 bases. V dropped 2 bases and J dropped 15; count of bases not matched to a gene: 11. The CDR3 runs to 14 residues. The germline CDR1 and CDR2 sequences are MNHEY and SVGEGT. CDR3 protein: CASSYETGGHWAFF. In DNA form, the CDR3 reads TGTGCCAGCAGTTACGAGACAGGGGGGCACTGGGCGTTCTTC.

V usage is TRBV12-5 and J usage is TRBJ2-2, with D possibly TRBD1 on 5 matching bases. Trimming cost V 6 bases and J 3 bases, with 17 bases left between them. The CDR3 covers 16 residues. The V gene's germline CDR1 is LGHNT and CDR2 FRNRAP. CDR3: CASGLSHVGHTGELFF. Written as DNA, the CDR3 is TGTGCTAGTGGCCTCTCTCATGTGGGGCACACCGGGGAGCTGTTTTTT.

Concerning this clonotype itself: One end of the junction fails to match germline, which may point to a read error. The CDR3 DNA reads as TGTGCCACCAGCCAGGAACGCCGGGACGCCCTGGTGGAGACCCAATACTTC. Its translation is CATSQERRDALVETQYF. The chain uses TRBV4-2 and TRBJ2-5; the D gene could be TRBD1 or TRBD2 (5 bases each). Germline CDR1 is LGHNA and CDR2 is YNFKEQ. This CDR3 is built from 17 residues.

Comment on this clonotype: The junction and the germline gene differ at one end; a read error may be behind it. The gene calls are TRBV11-2 and TRBJ2-7, with D possibly matching TRBD2 (7 bases). The CDR3 spans 15 residues. Germline CDR1 SGHAT, CDR2 FQNNGV. In DNA form, the CDR3 reads TGTGTCAGCAGCTTAACGTGGGGGGGCTCCTACGAGCAATACTTC. This sequence encodes CVSSLTWGGSYEQYF.

In its sample, this clonotype was seen a few times. The junction differs from germline at one of its ends, possibly a read error. This chain connects TRBV6-1 to TRBJ2-1, with D tentatively TRBD2 (7 bases). The CDR3 totals 15 residues. Germline CDR1 reads MNHNS; CDR2 reads SASEGT. The CDR3, as DNA: TGTGCCAGTAGCCTGGGGGCGGGAGCCTACAATGAGCATTTCTTC. Protein: CASSLGAGAYNEHFF.

In the case of this clonotype: A read error is possible here, since a much larger clone lies one base away. V usage is TRBV19 and J usage is TRBJ2-1; either TRBD1 or TRBD2 may fit D (6 bases each). This CDR3 has 16 residues. Germline CDR1 and CDR2: LNHDA and SQIVND (reference sequence). The CDR3, as DNA: TGTCCCAGTAGTATAGAGGGGGGCGCGGTTTGGAATGAGCAGTTCTTC. This encodes CPSSIEGGAVWNEQFF.

About this clonotype: A read error is likely, as this CDR3 ends without the conserved phenylalanine or tryptophan. The chain has TRBV5-6 and TRBJ2-1, with a possible D match to TRBD2 (7 bases). V lost 2 bases, J lost 2 bases, and 11 bases lay in between. The CDR3 consists of 15 residues. Germline CDR1 is SGHDT and CDR2 is YYEEEE. The CDR3 DNA is TGTGCCAGCAGCTTCGGGGGGCCCCCCTACAATGAGCAGTTCCTC. This sequence encodes CASSFGGPPYNEQFL.

In the case of this clonotype: This may be a read error: a much more frequent sequence differs by one nucleotide. The rearrangement joins TRBV28 to TRBJ2-2; D ambiguous. The length of the CDR3 is 11 residues. Germline V CDR1 and CDR2: MDHEN, SYDVKM. Trimming stripped 7 bases from V and 7 bases from J, with 7 bases between. CDR3 in amino acids: CASTTLGELFF. In nucleotides, the CDR3 is TGTGCCAGCACCACACTCGGGGAGCTGTTTTTT.

A note on this clonotype: This may be a read error, as it is one base from a much larger clone. The CDR3 here is CASSLKGRGDEKLFF. The CDR3 nucleotides are TGTGCCAGCAGCTTGAAGGGGAGAGGGGATGAAAAACTGTTTTTT. The rearrangement links TRBV7-9 to TRBJ1-4; a possible D gene is TRBD1 (5 bases). Trimming pared 3 bases from V and 6 bases from J, leaving 14 bases between. Germline V lookup: CDR1 SEHNR, CDR2 FQNEAQ (reference sequence). The CDR3 is 15 amino acids.

To note about this clonotype: One end of the junction varies from germline; a read error may be responsible. The V gene is TRBV6-5, the J gene TRBJ2-3; 10 bases are shared with TRBD1. The CDR3 loop spans 14 amino acids. The germline CDR1 and CDR2 sequences are MNHEY and SVGAGI. The CDR3 DNA follows: TGTGCCGCCAGAGAGACAGGGGGCACAGATACGGAGTATTTT. It yields the protein CAARETGGTDTEYF.

The V and J genes are TRBV11-2 and TRBJ1-2, with 9 bases aligning to TRBD1. CDR3 length: 16 residues. The ends lost 0 bases at V and 5 bases at J; junction bases unmatched: 7. The germline V gene has CDR1 SGHAT and CDR2 FQNNGV. The CDR3 coding sequence is TGTGCCAGCAGCTTAGATACAGGGGGCCGAGGGTATGGCTACACCTTC. Translation: CASSLDTGGRGYGYTF.

For this clonotype: The junction and the germline gene differ at one end; a read error may be behind it. This chain joins TRBV29-1 and TRBJ2-1; D possibly matches TRBD1 or TRBD2 (5 bases each). Germline values: CDR1 SQVTM, CDR2 ANQGSEA. This CDR3 has 17 residues. In DNA, the CDR3 is TGCAGCGTTGGAGATCTTGGGGGATGGAGCTCCTACAATGAGCAGTCCTTC. It yields the protein CSVGDLGGWSSYNEQSF.

The table lists this clonotype with a few counts. As the CDR3 is not closed by the conserved phenylalanine or tryptophan, this likely results from a read error. It is unclear where the CDR3 begins or ends on the DNA, so no DNA is shown, and the CDR3 is as TCRdb lists it. The V gene is TRBV11-2, the J gene TRBJ2-5; the table's D call, TRBD1, has no DNA check behind it. The germline CDR1 and CDR2 sequences are SGHAT and FQNNGV. Inclusive of both ends, the CDR3 amounts to 15 amino acids. The CDR3 sequence: CASSSSGTGGEIQYI.

To note about this clonotype: This CDR3 is missing its conserved last phenylalanine or tryptophan, likely due to a read error. V gene TRBV30 combines with J gene TRBJ1-2, with D perhaps TRBD1 (6 bases). Germline V gives CDR1 GTSNPN, CDR2 SVGIG (reference sequence). The CDR3 contains 12 residues. V lost 2 bases to trimming and J lost 5 bases, with 9 bases between them. The CDR3 DNA sequence: TGTGCCTGGAGTAGACAGGTGTATGGCTACACCTTA. Amino acids: CAWSRQVYGYTL.

On this clonotype itself: The junction departs from germline at one end; a sequencing error may be responsible. The chain carries TRBV4-1 and TRBJ2-3, with TRBD2 matching 9 bases. The CDR3 is made up of 16 amino acids. Germline V gives CDR1 MGHRA, CDR2 YSYEKL. The CDR3 region is CASSRSETSGTDTQYF. The CDR3, as DNA: TGCGCCAGCAGCCGCTCCGAGACTAGCGGCACAGATACCCAGTATTTT.

This clonotype was recorded a few times. This rearrangement joins TRBV5-1 to TRBJ1-6, with 7 positions matching TRBD1. The V gene end was trimmed by 3 bases and the J gene end by 7 bases; junction bases not matched to a gene: 10. The CDR3 length is 16 residues. Germline V gene sequence: CDR1 SGHRS, CDR2 YFSETQ. The CDR3 protein is CASSSLTGTANSPLHF. The CDR3 DNA follows: TGCGCCAGCAGCTCCTTAACCGGGACAGCAAATTCACCCCTCCACTTT. Complete variable domain (other parts from reference TRBV5-1 and TRBJ1-6): KAGVTQTPRYLIKTRGQQVTLSCSPISGHRSVSWYQQTPGQGLQFLFEYFSETQRNKGNFPGRFSGRQFSNSRSEMNVSTLELGDSALYLCASSSLTGTANSPLHFGNGTRLTVT.

Note on this clonotype: It is likely a read error, because the conserved phenylalanine at the end of the CDR3 is missing. The V and J genes are TRBV29-1 and TRBJ2-5; D is perhaps TRBD2 (5 bases). Germline-derived CDR1 and CDR2 are SQVTM and ANQGSEA. The CDR3 runs to 12 residues. In DNA, the CDR3 is TGTAGCGTATTCGACCGGGGAGAGACCCAGTACGTC. Amino acids: CSVFDRGETQYV.

This clonotype was counted once. One junction end does not reproduce the germline sequence, and a read error may be involved. The chain uses TRBV29-1 and TRBJ2-7, with a possible D match to TRBD2 (5 bases). This CDR3 has 12 residues. Germline V gene lookup returns CDR1 SQVTM and CDR2 ANQGSEA. As DNA, the CDR3 is TGCAGTGTGGAGGCGCAGAGCTATGAGCAGCAGTTC. This codes for CSVEAQSYEQQF.

The J gene is TRBJ1-5, the V gene TRBV28; 7 nucleotides align to TRBD1. The germline gives CDR1 MDHEN, CDR2 SYDVKM. The V and J ends lost 2 bases and 3 bases, in that order; junction bases with no gene match: 4. The CDR3 totals 15 residues. The CDR3 spells CASSLLQGNNQPQHF. The CDR3 DNA follows: TGTGCCAGCAGTTTACTACAGGGGAACAATCAGCCCCAGCATTTT.

Worth noting for this clonotype: This sequence may be a read error, since a much larger clone differs from it by one base. The genes are TRBV28 and TRBJ2-7, with D maybe TRBD1 (6 bases). The CDR3 has 12 residues. The germline V and J ends were trimmed by 8 bases and 8 bases, with 16 bases remaining between them. CDR1 and CDR2 (germline): MDHEN, SYDVKM. For the CDR3, the DNA is TGTGCCAGCTGCGGACAGAGGGTGAAGCAGTACTTC. Amino acid sequence: CASCGQRVKQYF.

The chain couples TRBV7-9 to TRBJ2-7; D is perhaps TRBD1 (5 bases). Looked up from germline, CDR1 is SEHNR and CDR2 is FQNEAQ (reference sequence). V lost 9 bases and J 0 bases, leaving 18 bases between the germline ends. The CDR3 length is 15 residues. CDR3 protein: CARSHSDKGSYEQYF. In nucleotides, the CDR3 is TGTGCCAGGAGCCACTCGGACAAGGGCTCCTACGAGCAGTACTTC.

Concerning this clonotype: This may be a read error, as it is one base from a much larger clone. This CDR3 fails to terminate in the conserved phenylalanine or tryptophan, so it likely reflects a read error. The J gene is TRBJ1-2, the V gene TRBV28, with 7 bases matching TRBD1. J gave up 0 bases and V 5 bases, and 6 bases lay outside the gene matches. The CDR3 covers 15 residues. From germline, CDR1 is MDHEN and CDR2 SYDVKM. The CDR3 protein is CASSRGQATNYGYTS. The CDR3 nucleotides are TGTGCCAGCAGTCGAGGACAGGCTACTAACTATGGCTACACCTCC.